Below, 32 T cell receptor beta chains from the same sample are listed, as sequenced in a study of control samples from healthy donors and cancer patients. TCRdb's table, derived via immunoSEQ multiplex PCR, lists solely in-frame clones and lacks some. The table shows under 80,000 clones, with around 93% occurring only once. Sample: blood. The receptor set was obtained from a woman aged 25 to 45 in good health.

This sequence joins TRBV25-1 and TRBJ1-6, with TRBD1 identical over 9 bases. The trim removed 6 bases at V and 1 base at J, leaving 4 bases unmatched. CDR3 size: 16 residues. Germline V gene lookup returns CDR1 MGHDK and CDR2 SYGVNS. CDR3 sequence: CASRDRGLSYNSPLHF. In nucleotides, the CDR3 is TGTGCCAGCAGGGACAGGGGCCTATCCTATAATTCACCCCTCCACTTT.

This chain joins TRBV30 and TRBJ1-2, with D maybe TRBD1 (5 bases). CDR3 length equals 13 residues. The V end lost 6 bases, the J end lost 1 base, and 12 bases lay between the germline ends. Per germline, CDR1 GTSNPN and CDR2 SVGIG (reference sequence). CDR3 coding DNA: TGTGCCTGCACGCTCGACAGTAACTATGGCTACACCTTC. This translates into CACTLDSNYGYTF.

The rearrangement joins TRBV21-1 to TRBJ1-3. TRBV21-1 corresponds to a pseudogene. The CDR3 has 15 amino acids. In DNA form, the CDR3 reads TGTGCCAGCAGCAAAGGGCTGAGCTCTGGAAACACCATATATTTT. Translation: CASSKGLSSGNTIYF.

The V gene is TRBV27, the J gene TRBJ1-5, with D maybe TRBD1 (5 bases). The CDR3 sequence is 15 residues long. V lost 3 bases and J 3 bases, leaving 12 bases between the germline ends. Germline V gene sequence: CDR1 MNHEY, CDR2 SMNVEV (reference sequence). The CDR3 sequence is CASSFLSGTNQPQHF. CDR3 in DNA: TGTGCCAGCAGTTTTTTATCAGGGACCAATCAGCCCCAGCATTTT.

This chain joins TRBV11-3 and TRBJ2-2; D ambiguous. Germline V lookup: CDR1 SGHNT, CDR2 YENEEA. The germline V and J ends were trimmed by 5 bases and 4 bases, with 17 bases remaining between them. CDR3 size: 16 residues. CDR3 sequence (DNA): TGTGCCAGCAGCCGGGCGAGTGGGCCGAGCACCGGGGAGCTGTTTTTT. Protein: CASSRASGPSTGELFF. Looking up the rest from reference TRBV11-3 and TRBJ2-2 gives the full variable domain: EAGVVQSPRYKIIEKKQPVAFWCNPISGHNTLYWYLQNLGQGPELLIRYENEEAVDDSQLPKDRFSAERLKGVDSTLKIQPAELGDSAVYLCASSRASGPSTGELFFGEGSRLTVL.

The chain uses TRBV19 and TRBJ1-1; no clear D gene. V shed 3 bases and J shed 2 bases, with 7 bases lying between them. This CDR3 is built from 13 residues. In germline, CDR1 is LNHDA, CDR2 SQIVND (reference sequence). CDR3 nucleotides: TGTGCCAGTAGTATCTTGGTAAACACTGAAGCTTTCTTT. Its translation: CASSILVNTEAFF. The full variable domain, with the rest looked up from reference TRBV19 and TRBJ1-1, is DGGITQSPKYLFRKEGQNVTLSCEQNLNHDAMYWYRQDPGQGLRLIYYSQIVNDFQKGDIAEGYSVSREKKESFPLTVTSAQKNPTAFYLCASSILVNTEAFFGQGTRLTVV.

In DNA form, the CDR3 reads TGTGCCAGGGGACAGGGCCCCTACGAGCAGTACGTC. It is translated as CARGQGPYEQYV. V usage is TRBV19 and J usage is TRBJ2-7; 9 nucleotides agree with TRBD1. Germline assignment: CDR1 LNHDA and CDR2 SQIVND (reference sequence). J lost 2 bases, V lost 9 bases, and 2 bases had no gene match. This CDR3 comprises 12 residues.

In this sample, this clone turned up a few times. This sequence joins TRBV6-2 or TRBV6-3 and TRBJ1-3; D not certain. Germline V gene data show CDR1 as MNHEY and CDR2 as SVGEGT. The V and J ends lost 2 bases and 7 bases respectively, with 6 bases between them. The CDR3 totals 12 residues. The CDR3: CASSYLGNTIYF. CDR3 sequence (DNA): TGTGCCAGCAGTTACCTTGGGAACACCATATATTTT.

V is TRBV5-1 and J is TRBJ2-1; D ambiguous. Germline lookup yields CDR1 SGHRS and CDR2 YFSETQ. V was cut by 2 bases and J by 7 bases, with 16 bases left in between. The CDR3 loop spans 15 amino acids. CDR3 DNA sequence: TGCGCCAGCAGCTTTGTTCCAACCGTGGTTAATGAGCAGTTCTTC. It translates to CASSFVPTVVNEQFF.

V is TRBV6-5 and J is TRBJ2-5; 7 bases map to TRBD1. V lost 0 bases to trimming and J lost 5 bases; unmatched junction nucleotides: 6. The CDR3 is made up of 15 amino acids. Per germline, CDR1 MNHEY and CDR2 SVGAGI. CDR3 protein: CASSYSTGSQETQYF. CDR3 in DNA: TGTGCCAGCAGTTACTCGACAGGGTCTCAGGAGACCCAGTACTTC.

The V and J genes are TRBV9 and TRBJ2-7; 8 bases are a match to TRBD1. Germline trimming cut 0 bases from V and 1 base from J; bases unmatched to any gene: 12. The CDR3 spans 18 residues. From germline, CDR1 is SGDLS and CDR2 YYNGEE. Written as DNA, the CDR3 is TGTGCCAGCAGCGTAGAAGACACACAGGGGGTCTCTTCCTACGAGCAGTACTTC. This encodes CASSVEDTQGVSSYEQYF.

This clone showed up just once. This chain uses TRBV7-9 with TRBJ1-5; possibly TRBD1 for D (5 bases). With 3 bases removed from V and 2 bases from J, the gap between germline ends came to 8 bases. The CDR3 sequence is 14 residues long. CDR1 SEHNR and CDR2 FQNEAQ come from the germline V gene (reference sequence). For the CDR3, the DNA is TGTGCCAGCAGCTTGGAAGGGGGCAATCAGCCCCAGCATTTT. As protein: CASSLEGGNQPQHF.

This chain links TRBV4-1 with TRBJ2-3; 9 nucleotides agree with TRBD2. CDR1 MGHRA and CDR2 YSYEKL come from the germline V gene. V lost 0 bases to trimming and J lost 5 bases; unmatched junction nucleotides: 0. This CDR3 has 14 amino acids. The CDR3 DNA sequence: TGCGCCAGCAGCCAAGAGCGGGGGGGAGATACGCAGTATTTT. The encoded protein is CASSQERGGDTQYF.

The gene calls are TRBV27 and TRBJ1-2; D is unresolved. Germline V gene data show CDR1 as MNHEY and CDR2 as SMNVEV (reference sequence). This CDR3 spans 13 amino acids. The ends were cut back, 4 bases at V and 4 bases at J, with 10 bases in the middle. CDR3 protein: CASSWRESYGYTF. The CDR3 DNA follows: TGTGCCAGCAGTTGGAGGGAGAGCTATGGCTACACCTTC.

This clone was seen only once. V gene TRBV30 combines with J gene TRBJ2-3; D ambiguous. The germline CDR1 and CDR2 sequences are GTSNPN and SVGIG (reference sequence). This CDR3 contains 15 residues. The V end lost 0 bases, the J end lost 2 bases, and 12 bases lay between the germline ends. CDR3 nucleotide sequence: TGTGCCTGGAGTGTATTGGGCAGGATCACAGATACGCAGTATTTT. This gives the protein CAWSVLGRITDTQYF. The complete variable domain, with remaining parts taken from reference TRBV30 and TRBJ2-3, reads SQTIHQWPATLVQPVGSPLSLECTVEGTSNPNLYWYRQAAGRGLQLLFYSVGIGQISSEVPQNLSASRPQDRQFILSSKKLLLSDSGFYLCAWSVLGRITDTQYFGPGTRLTVL.

The chain employs TRBV2 and TRBJ1-6; a weak D match, TRBD1 (5 bases). The CDR3 is 15 residues long. The germline gives CDR1 SNHLY, CDR2 FYNNEI. V was pared by 5 bases and J by 7 bases, with 15 bases between. CDR3 nucleotide sequence: TGTGCCAGCAGTCACTGGACACGAGGAAATTCACCCCTCCACTTT. This encodes CASSHWTRGNSPLHF.

For this clone: A read error is likely, as this CDR3 ends without the conserved phenylalanine or tryptophan. The limits of the CDR3 on the DNA are not certain, so only TCRdb's listed CDR3 is given. The rearrangement uses TRBV12-3 or TRBV12-4 and TRBJ1-2. The CDR3 has 12 residues if both end residues are counted. CDR3 loop: CASSLDLSTATI.

This rearrangement joins TRBV5-6 to TRBJ1-5; D gene unclear. Germline CDR1 reads SGHDT; CDR2 reads YYEEEE. This CDR3 contains 14 residues. Trimming cost V 2 bases and J 2 bases, with 8 bases left between them. The chain's CDR3 is CASSFGRGNQPQHF. For the CDR3, the DNA is TGTGCCAGCAGCTTTGGGCGAGGCAATCAGCCCCAGCATTTT.

The chain links TRBV7-6 to TRBJ1-4; D gene unclear. The CDR3 runs 16 residues. V dropped 4 bases and J dropped 8 bases, with 20 bases sitting between them. Per germline, CDR1 SGHVS and CDR2 FNYEAQ. This CDR3 is CASSSSTQDLEEKLFF. CDR3 sequence (DNA): TGTGCCAGCAGCTCCTCCACCCAGGACTTAGAAGAAAAACTGTTTTTT.

This chain uses TRBV5-8 with TRBJ2-2; D is uncertain. V was trimmed by 0 bases and J by 5 bases, leaving 17 bases between them. The CDR3 extends over 17 amino acids. CDR1 is SGHTS and CDR2 is YDEGEE in the germline V gene. This CDR3 reads CASSLARGPRVTGELFF. As DNA, the CDR3 is TGTGCCAGCAGCTTGGCCCGCGGACCCCGGGTAACCGGGGAGCTGTTTTTT.

This chain joins TRBV19 and TRBJ1-4; D possibly corresponds to TRBD1 (5 bases). V was pared by 6 bases and J by 3 bases, with 17 bases between. Looked up from germline, CDR1 is LNHDA and CDR2 is SQIVND (reference sequence). The CDR3 length is 16 residues. The CDR3 loop is CASSSFDGGANEKLFF. For the CDR3, the DNA is TGTGCCAGTAGCTCATTTGACGGAGGGGCTAATGAAAAACTGTTTTTT. The whole variable domain, filled in from reference TRBV19 and TRBJ1-4, reads DGGITQSPKYLFRKEGQNVTLSCEQNLNHDAMYWYRQDPGQGLRLIYYSQIVNDFQKGDIAEGYSVSREKKESFPLTVTSAQKNPTAFYLCASSSFDGGANEKLFFGSGTQLSVL.

The chain is built from TRBV2 and TRBJ2-3; 10 positions agree with TRBD2. Per germline, CDR1 SNHLY and CDR2 FYNNEI. J was trimmed by 4 bases and V by 6 bases; bases with no gene match: 10. The CDR3 loop spans 16 amino acids. The CDR3: CASRELAGVPADTQYF. The CDR3 DNA sequence: TGTGCCAGCAGAGAGCTAGCGGGGGTGCCCGCAGATACGCAGTATTTT.

The chain couples TRBV19 to TRBJ1-3; 10 nucleotides line up with TRBD1. Germline V gene data show CDR1 as LNHDA and CDR2 as SQIVND (reference sequence). J was trimmed by 0 bases and V by 4 bases; bases with no gene match: 3. This CDR3 spans 16 amino acids. CDR3 sequence (DNA): TGTGCCAGTAGTAAGTGGACAGGGGGCTCTGGAAACACCATATATTTT. It yields the protein CASSKWTGGSGNTIYF.

V is TRBV11-2 and J is TRBJ1-2; D not certain. Germline assignment: CDR1 SGHAT and CDR2 FQNNGV. The CDR3 is made up of 14 amino acids. The ends were cut back, 1 base at V and 8 bases at J, with 14 bases in the middle. CDR3 region: CASSLGYDPWGYTF. DNA for the CDR3: TGTGCCAGCAGCTTAGGGTACGATCCGTGGGGCTACACCTTC.

The chain is built from TRBV10-3 and TRBJ1-1; no definite D call. The V end was cut by 6 bases, the J end by 0 bases, with 14 bases between. Germline loops: CDR1 ENHRY, CDR2 SYGVKD. The CDR3 has 15 amino acids. CDR3 protein: CAISAGVYMNTEAFF. CDR3 nucleotides: TGTGCCATCAGCGCCGGGGTATACATGAACACTGAAGCTTTCTTT.

The genes are TRBV5-5 and TRBJ1-5; unclear D gene. The V end was cut by 0 bases, the J end by 5 bases, with 9 bases between. Germline V gene data show CDR1 as SGHKS and CDR2 as YYEKEE (reference sequence). The CDR3 is made up of 14 amino acids. The CDR3 here is CASSLVGSDQPQHF. As DNA, the CDR3 is TGTGCCAGCAGCTTGGTAGGGTCCGATCAGCCCCAGCATTTT.

V usage is TRBV9 and J usage is TRBJ2-5, with 10 bases lining up with TRBD1. The CDR3 is 16 residues long. J lost 1 base, V lost 1 base, and 4 bases had no gene match. Looked up from germline, CDR1 is SGDLS and CDR2 is YYNGEE. The CDR3 loop reads CASSVTGQGIQETQYF. CDR3 DNA: TGTGCCAGCAGCGTAACGGGACAGGGGATCCAAGAGACCCAGTACTTC.

This chain joins TRBV28 and TRBJ1-1; D is unresolved. Per germline, CDR1 MDHEN and CDR2 SYDVKM. Trimming removed 5 bases from V and 3 bases from J, with 16 bases in between. The CDR3 spans 15 residues. Written as DNA, the CDR3 is TGTGCCAGCAGTCCACGCGGGCCCGGGCACACTGAAGCTTTCTTT. It codes for CASSPRGPGHTEAFF.

DNA of the CDR3: TGTGCCTGGAGGGACCGGGGTATGGGGTCGTACACTGAAGCTTTCTTT. It is translated as CAWRDRGMGSYTEAFF. This sequence joins TRBV30 and TRBJ1-1; D gene uncertain. V was pared by 3 bases and J by 3 bases, with 20 bases between. The germline CDR1 and CDR2 sequences are GTSNPN and SVGIG (reference sequence). The CDR3 spans 16 residues.

This clone was detected once. This chain joins TRBV6-5 and TRBJ1-5; D gene uncertain. Germline loops: CDR1 MNHEY, CDR2 SVGAGI. Trimming took 6 bases from V and 6 from J, leaving 12 bases between them. The CDR3 covers 13 residues. CDR3 nucleotides: TGTGCCAGCAGCCCCCAGGAACCTCAGCCCCAGCATTTT. Encoded protein: CASSPQEPQPQHF.

V and J are TRBV3-1 (or the pseudogene TRBV3-2) and TRBJ1-5; D uncertain. The V end lost 2 bases, the J end lost 0 bases, and 8 bases lay between the germline ends. The germline gives CDR1 LGHDT, CDR2 YNNKEL (reference sequence). This CDR3 is built from 15 residues. The CDR3 protein is CASSQKGLSNQPQHF. CDR3 nucleotide sequence: TGTGCCAGCAGCCAAAAGGGTCTTAGCAATCAGCCCCAGCATTTT.

The rearrangement links TRBV6-5 to TRBJ1-5; TRBD1 is a possible D gene (6 bases). In germline, CDR1 is MNHEY, CDR2 SVGAGI. The CDR3 extends over 14 amino acids. V shed 6 bases and J shed 0 bases, with 9 bases lying between them. The CDR3 loop is CASRGGYSNQPQHF. CDR3 sequence (DNA): TGTGCCAGCAGAGGGGGTTATAGCAATCAGCCCCAGCATTTT.